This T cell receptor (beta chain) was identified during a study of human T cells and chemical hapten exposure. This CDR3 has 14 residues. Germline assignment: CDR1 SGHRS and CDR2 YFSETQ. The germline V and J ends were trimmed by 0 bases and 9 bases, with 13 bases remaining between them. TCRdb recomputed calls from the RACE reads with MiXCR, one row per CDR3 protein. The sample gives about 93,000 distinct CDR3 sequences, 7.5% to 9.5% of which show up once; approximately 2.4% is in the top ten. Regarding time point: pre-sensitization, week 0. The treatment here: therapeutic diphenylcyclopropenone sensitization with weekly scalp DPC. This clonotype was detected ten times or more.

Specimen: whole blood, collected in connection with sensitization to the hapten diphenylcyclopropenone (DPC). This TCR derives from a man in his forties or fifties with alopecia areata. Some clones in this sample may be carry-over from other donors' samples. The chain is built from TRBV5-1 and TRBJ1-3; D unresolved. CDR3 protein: CASSLVWESGTIYF. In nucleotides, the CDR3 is TGCGCCAGCAGCTTGGTCTGGGAGTCAGGCACCATATATTTT.